Detailed here is one T cell receptor beta chain. Its antigen target is currently unknown. Nothing much larger sits one base from this clone, and base qualities are not available. Library generation was performed with RT-PCR. Sequencing instrument: Illumina HiSeq 2500. TCRdb applied fastp at Q25 and MiXCR to the public reads, then kept only in-frame beta chains. Entries are consolidated by CDR3 protein sequence, retaining the most common genes and DNA. Here the sample has 400,000 to 550,000 distinct CDR3 sequences; over 25% occur a single time. Approximately 2% of the sample rests with the top ten. The sample belongs to a study of response to subunit inactivated influenza vaccine (dated by TCRdb to the late 2010s). About the study as a whole: The study used deep quantitative T cell receptor repertoire profiling to track responses to a trivalent subunit inactivated influenza vaccine.

Overall study results and their limits: The authors proposed that each seasonal influenza vaccination may bring in only a limited number of new T cells.

Counted from cysteine to phenylalanine, this CDR3 has 14 amino acids. The only DNA kept is the CDR3, 42 bases in frame from the first base. Trimming leaves V shorter by 2 bases and J shorter by 7 bases, with the junction holding 4 bases beyond the gene matches. Taken from the germline V gene, the CDR1 and CDR2 loops are KGHSH and LQKENI. The sequence is built from TRBV18 and TRBJ2-4; 8 bases in the middle match TRBD2. Source: CD4+ T cells sorted from PBMCs, taken 4 to 6 days after vaccination. The TCR originated in a man aged 50 or older who received an inactivated influenza vaccine. Donor details come from another sample of the same person, matched by shared clones. CDR3 loop: CASSPTTGGNIQYF. The bases read TGTGCCAGCTCACCAACCACGGGGGGGAACATTCAGTACTTC.